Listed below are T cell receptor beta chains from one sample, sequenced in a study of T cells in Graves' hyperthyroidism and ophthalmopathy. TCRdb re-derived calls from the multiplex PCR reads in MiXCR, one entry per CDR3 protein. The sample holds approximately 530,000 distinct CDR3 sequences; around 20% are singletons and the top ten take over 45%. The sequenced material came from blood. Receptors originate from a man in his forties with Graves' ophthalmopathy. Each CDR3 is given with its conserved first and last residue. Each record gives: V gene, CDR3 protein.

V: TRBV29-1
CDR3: CSVVKGLNTEAFF

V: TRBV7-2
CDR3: CASSLAGAAGSGTQYF

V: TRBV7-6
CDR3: CASSFRGGSTTNEQFF

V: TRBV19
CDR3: CASKKTGVYGYTF

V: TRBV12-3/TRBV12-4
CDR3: CASKLLQGYGYTF

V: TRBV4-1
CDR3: CASSQGALTGQFF

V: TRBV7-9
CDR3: CASSLAGRDRGDYGYTF

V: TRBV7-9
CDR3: CVSSSSLRGNQPQHF

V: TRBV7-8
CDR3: CASSPGLAKTQYF

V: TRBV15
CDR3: CATCLRQGGRETQYF

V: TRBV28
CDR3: CATQGTVNTGELFF

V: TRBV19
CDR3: CASSILGARGYTF

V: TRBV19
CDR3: CASSPRTHTNTGELFF

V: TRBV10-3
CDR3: CAISPPGQGRSDTQYF

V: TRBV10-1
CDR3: CASSDPSNQPQHF

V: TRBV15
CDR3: CATSRDGQGGLGTEAFF

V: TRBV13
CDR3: CASSLGDFRRPQFF

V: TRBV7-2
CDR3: CASSLGQGLNTQYF

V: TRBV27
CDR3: CASSLGSGGLRETQYF

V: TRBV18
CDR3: CASSSNPPGTGDHEQFF

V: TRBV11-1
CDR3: CASSLDQDEQFF

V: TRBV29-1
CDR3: CSVVGWAPNTEAFF

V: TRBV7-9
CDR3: CASSPGSSETQYF

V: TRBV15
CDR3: CATSRGGDGTQYF

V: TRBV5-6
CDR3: CASSRGAKNIQYF

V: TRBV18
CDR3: CASSPPGQAVVELFF

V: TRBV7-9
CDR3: CASSRTPTTGGELFF

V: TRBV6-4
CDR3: CASSALRGTGELFF

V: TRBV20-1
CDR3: CSASNPGRANGELFF